This entry features one T cell receptor (beta chain) sequence. The data derive from a study of blood T cells in healthy people across ages. On the study more broadly: Through template switching, about one barcoded beta molecule was captured per two T cells, as measured in model experiments.

A second roughly 6 to 11 cycle PCR used barcoded and J-beta primers. TCRdb analysed the 5' RACE reads with MiXCR anew, one entry per CDR3 protein. The sample shows over 1,500,000 distinct CDR3 sequences, 30% to 40% of them seen only once. After removal of 3 bases from V and 3 bases from J, the junction contained 4 bases not matched to a gene. The CDR3 is made up of 15 amino acids. The sequence was collected from a human donor in good health. Sample: blood. The gene calls are TRBV12-3 or TRBV12-4 and TRBJ2-3, with 9 bases that match TRBD2. The CDR3 loop reads CASSFRAGGTDTQYF. The CDR3 DNA is TGTGCCAGCAGTTTCCGCGCGGGGGGGACAGATACGCAGTATTTT.